The 15 T cell receptor beta chains below were found in one sample sequenced in a study of vaccination and CD4 T cells after COVID-19. Treatment denoted: roughly 11-day PBMC culture with coronavirus spike peptide pools or control peptides (ViraFEST assay). The Oncomine TCR Beta short-read assay was applied to DNA of cultured CD4+ T cells. TCRdb itself ran the PCR reads through MiXCR, one entry per CDR3 protein. This sample has 9,500 to 14,000 distinct CDR3 sequences, with roughly two fifths found just once. Their recognized antigens are unknown. The specimen sequenced was CD4+ T cells from blood, cultured in vitro. These receptors were collected from a human donor who had recovered from COVID-19.

This clonotype occurred a few times. The CDR3 sequence: CASSQGRQETQYF. The CDR3, as DNA: TGTGCCAGCAGCCAAGGCAGACAAGAGACCCAGTACTTC. The genes are TRBV7-2 and TRBJ2-5; D ambiguous. Trimming took 5 bases from V and 2 from J, leaving 9 bases between them. Germline-derived CDR1 and CDR2 are SGHTA and FQGNSA. The CDR3 has 13 residues.

This sequence joins TRBV12-3 or TRBV12-4 and TRBJ2-3; possibly TRBD1 or TRBD2 for D (5 bases each). Trimming left V 5 bases short and J 4 bases short, with 10 bases between. The CDR3 loop spans 13 amino acids. CDR3 residues: CASSTREPDTQYF. CDR3 in DNA: TGTGCCAGCAGTACCAGGGAGCCAGATACGCAGTATTTT.

There are a few counts of this clonotype. This chain connects TRBV15 to TRBJ2-3; D unresolved. There are 14 residues in the CDR3. V was clipped by 3 bases and J by 2 bases, with 9 bases between them. The germline V gene encodes CDR1 LNHNV and CDR2 YYDKDF (reference sequence). Written as DNA, the CDR3 is TGTGCCACCAGCAGGCTACAGTACACAGATACGCAGTATTTT. Translated, it gives CATSRLQYTDTQYF.

This clonotype has only a few counts. The V and J genes are TRBV20-1 and TRBJ2-7; weak D call: TRBD2 (5 bases). Germline loops: CDR1 DFQATT, CDR2 SNEGSKA (reference sequence). CDR3 length equals 14 residues. V gave up 1 base and J gave up 3 bases, with 13 bases separating them. CDR3 loop: CSARAPGVRYEQYF. The CDR3 region has the DNA TGCAGTGCTAGAGCCCCCGGGGTTCGCTACGAGCAGTACTTC.

The chain is built from TRBV14 and TRBJ2-2, with D possibly TRBD2 on 5 matching bases. The ends were cut back, 6 bases at V and 3 bases at J, with 11 bases in the middle. CDR3 length: 14 residues. Germline V gene sequence: CDR1 SGHDN, CDR2 FVKESK. The CDR3 reads CASRPSGDTGELFF. The CDR3 region has the DNA TGTGCCAGCAGGCCAAGCGGTGACACCGGGGAGCTGTTTTTT.

The chain has TRBV21-1 and TRBJ1-6; the table's D call of TRBD1 was not tested on the DNA. TRBV21-1 is termed a pseudogene. The CDR3 is made up of 18 amino acids. The CDR3 bases are TGTGCCAGCAGCACCCGGCCTGGGGGGGGATGGAATAATTCACCCCTCCACTTT. Translating it yields CASSTRPGGGWNNSPLHF.

The chain joins TRBV24-1 to TRBJ2-3; TRBD2 matches 8 bases. CDR3 length: 14 residues. V lost 6 bases and J lost 1; bases outside the gene matches: 2. Germline loops: CDR1 KGHDR, CDR2 SFDVKD. The CDR3 DNA is TGTGCCACCAGTCCAGCGGGGGGCACAGATACGCAGTATTTT. It translates to CATSPAGGTDTQYF.

With respect to this clonotype: One end of the junction fails to match germline, which may point to a read error. The chain employs TRBV27 and TRBJ1-6; no definite D call. This CDR3 spans 14 amino acids. CDR1 and CDR2 from the germline V gene are MNHEY and SMNVEV (reference sequence). The CDR3 nucleotides read TGTGCCAGCAGTTCACGGGGATTTAATTCACCTCTCCACTTT. Residues: CASSSRGFNSPLHF.

The rearrangement joins TRBV11-2 to TRBJ2-5, with a tentative D call TRBD2 (7 bases). Deletions cut 8 bases from V and 3 bases from J, with 16 bases between. Per germline, CDR1 SGHAT and CDR2 FQNNGV. The CDR3 is 14 amino acids. CDR3 in amino acids: CASGGGGHEETQYF. DNA for the CDR3: TGTGCCAGCGGGGGCGGGGGCCACGAAGAGACCCAGTACTTC.

The J gene is TRBJ2-1, the V gene TRBV6-2 or TRBV6-3; TRBD2 matches at 7 bases. CDR3 length equals 14 residues. CDR1 and CDR2 from the germline V gene are MNHEY and SVGEGT. V dropped 2 bases and J dropped 3; count of bases not matched to a gene: 1. The CDR3 DNA follows: TGTGCCAGCAGTTACCTAGCGGTCTACAATGAGCAGTTCTTC. Translated: CASSYLAVYNEQFF.

This clonotype was recorded a few times. The CDR3 reads CASRPSTGELFF. The DNA for the CDR3 is TGTGCCAGCAGACCAAGCACCGGGGAGCTGTTTTTT. The rearrangement uses TRBV2 and TRBJ2-2; D is unclear. The V gene lost 6 bases and the J gene lost 4 bases, with 6 bases spanning the gap. This CDR3 comprises 12 residues. Germline assignment: CDR1 SNHLY and CDR2 FYNNEI.

This chain connects TRBV20-1 to TRBJ2-7; perhaps TRBD2 as D (6 bases). Germline-derived CDR1 and CDR2 are DFQATT and SNEGSKA (reference sequence). V dropped 6 bases and J dropped 4 bases, with 25 bases sitting between them. The CDR3 runs 16 residues. The CDR3, as DNA: TGCAGTGCCCTGGGACTCCCAGGGCCTCCGGGATACGAGCAGTACTTC. It yields the protein CSALGLPGPPGYEQYF.

This chain joins TRBV6-1 and TRBJ1-1; 12 nucleotides line up with TRBD1. The CDR3 sequence is 16 residues long. Germline V gene lookup returns CDR1 MNHNS and CDR2 SASEGT. V lost 5 bases, J lost 2 bases, and 6 bases stayed unmatched. As DNA, the CDR3 is TGTGCCAGCAGTCGGGACAGGGGGCAGCGTAACACTGAAGCTTTCTTT. It encodes CASSRDRGQRNTEAFF.

The V call is TRBV6-2 or TRBV6-3, the J call TRBJ2-2; 7 positions match TRBD1. In germline, CDR1 is MNHEY, CDR2 SVGEGT. V shed 7 bases, J shed 0 bases, and the junction held 8 bases outside the gene matches. The CDR3 covers 16 residues. The CDR3 loop reads CASTPRGQTNTGELFF. In DNA form, the CDR3 reads TGTGCCAGCACCCCCAGGGGACAGACGAACACCGGGGAGCTGTTTTTT.

V is TRBV20-1 and J is TRBJ1-5, with D hard to call. The CDR3 runs 14 residues. The ends were cut back, 5 bases at V and 0 bases at J, with 11 bases in the middle. The germline V gene has CDR1 DFQATT and CDR2 SNEGSKA (reference sequence). The CDR3 sequence is CSAHSGVSNQPQHF. The CDR3 DNA reads TGCAGTGCTCATTCGGGAGTTAGCAATCAGCCCCAGCATTTT.